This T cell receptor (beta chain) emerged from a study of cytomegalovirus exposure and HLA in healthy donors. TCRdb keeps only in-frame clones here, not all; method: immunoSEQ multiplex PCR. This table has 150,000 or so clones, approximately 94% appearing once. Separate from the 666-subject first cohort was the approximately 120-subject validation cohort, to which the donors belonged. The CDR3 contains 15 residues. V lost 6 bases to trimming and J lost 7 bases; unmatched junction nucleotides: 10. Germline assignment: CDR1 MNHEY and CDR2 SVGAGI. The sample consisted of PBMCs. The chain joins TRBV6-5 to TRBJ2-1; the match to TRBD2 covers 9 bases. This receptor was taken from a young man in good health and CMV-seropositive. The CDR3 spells CASRRGDSGSNEQFF. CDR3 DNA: TGTGCCAGCAGAAGGGGAGATAGCGGGAGTAATGAGCAGTTCTTC.